Included here is one T cell receptor beta chain sequence, with context. What it binds is not known. This sample's time point: persistent/refractory GD, antithyroid drugs over 5 years with positive TRAb. RNA from PBMCs was the source of the TCR library. Graves' disease diagnosis was established per American Thyroid Association guidelines. This sample was taken from a study of regulatory T cells in long-lasting Graves disease. Regarding the study as a whole: Among samples with persistent disease, TRBV28, TRBJ1-2 and TRBJ2-5 were favored. Persistent Graves' patients showed less TCR diversity than newly diagnosed ones.

Arm-PCR of CDR3 regions and iRepertoire HTBI primers were used to build TCR beta libraries. A single record per CDR3 protein comes from TCRdb applying MiXCR to the multiplex PCR reads. The sample has around 340,000 distinct CDR3 sequences; 20% are singletons. V was pared by 0 bases and J by 2 bases, with 8 bases between. The germline V gene encodes CDR1 SGHKS and CDR2 YYEKEE (reference sequence). CDR3 size: 14 residues. This rearrangement joins TRBV5-5 to TRBJ2-5; D gene ambiguous. The specimen was peripheral blood mononuclear cells (PBMCs), collected when the disease was refractory, from a patient treated with antithyroid drugs. The clonotype was recovered from a female donor with Graves disease. CDR3 loop: CASSLEAGQETQYF. The CDR3 DNA follows: TGTGCCAGCAGCTTGGAGGCAGGACAAGAGACCCAGTACTTC.